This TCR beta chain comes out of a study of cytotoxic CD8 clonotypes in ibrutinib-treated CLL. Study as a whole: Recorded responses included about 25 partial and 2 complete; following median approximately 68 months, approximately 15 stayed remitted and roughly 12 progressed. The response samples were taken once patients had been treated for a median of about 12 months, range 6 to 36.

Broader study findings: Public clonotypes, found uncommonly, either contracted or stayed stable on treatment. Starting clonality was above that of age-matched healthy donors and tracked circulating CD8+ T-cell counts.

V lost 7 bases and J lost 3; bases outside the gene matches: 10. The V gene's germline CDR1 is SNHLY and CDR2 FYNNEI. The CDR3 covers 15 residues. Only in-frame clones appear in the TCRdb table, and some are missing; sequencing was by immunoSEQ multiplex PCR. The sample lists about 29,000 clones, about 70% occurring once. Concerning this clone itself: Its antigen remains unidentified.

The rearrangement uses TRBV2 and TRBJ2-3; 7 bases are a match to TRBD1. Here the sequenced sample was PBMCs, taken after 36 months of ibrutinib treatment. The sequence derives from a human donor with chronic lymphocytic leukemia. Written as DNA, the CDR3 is TGTGCCAGCACTCCAGGGGGATGGGGTACAGATACGCAGTATTTT. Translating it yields CASTPGGWGTDTQYF.